The 21 T cell receptor beta chains listed next were all sequenced from one sample in a study of cytomegalovirus exposure and HLA in healthy donors. PCR involved 60 Vbeta and 13 Jbeta primers. Sequencing used immunoSEQ multiplex PCR; TCRdb keeps in-frame clones, though not all of them. The data contain roughly 120,000 clones, about 75% of them seen just once; the ten biggest clones take up approximately 30%. The sample was PBMCs. Receptor source: a man aged 55 to 69 in good health and CMV-seropositive.

The chain joins TRBV5-1 to TRBJ1-6, with D possibly TRBD1 on 5 matching bases. Per germline, CDR1 SGHRS and CDR2 YFSETQ. V lost 2 bases to trimming and J lost 5 bases, with 11 bases between them. This CDR3 contains 15 residues. The DNA for the CDR3 is TGCGCCAGCAGCTTTGGCGGGACCGATAATTCACCCCTCCACTTT. Protein product: CASSFGGTDNSPLHF. The full variable domain, its missing parts supplied by reference TRBV5-1 and TRBJ1-6, is KAGVTQTPRYLIKTRGQQVTLSCSPISGHRSVSWYQQTPGQGLQFLFEYFSETQRNKGNFPGRFSGRQFSNSRSEMNVSTLELGDSALYLCASSFGGTDNSPLHFGNGTRLTVT.

The rearrangement joins TRBV5-1 to TRBJ2-3, with TRBD2 identical over 8 bases. The ends lost 0 bases at V and 0 bases at J; junction bases unmatched: 3. The germline V gene encodes CDR1 SGHRS and CDR2 YFSETQ. The CDR3 has 16 amino acids. Here the CDR3 reads CASSLGASGSTDTQYF. The DNA for the CDR3 is TGCGCCAGCAGCTTGGGTGCTAGCGGGAGCACAGATACGCAGTATTTT.

This clone is a singleton in its sample. This CDR3 is CASSTTGTAEAFF. CDR3 nucleotides: TGTGCCAGCAGCACAACCGGGACAGCTGAAGCTTTCTTT. This rearrangement joins TRBV27 to TRBJ1-1; 7 nucleotides align to TRBD1. The CDR3 spans 13 residues. The J segment lost 6 bases and the V segment lost 6 bases, leaving 7 bases of the junction unmatched. Germline V gene sequence: CDR1 MNHEY, CDR2 SMNVEV (reference sequence).

The chain combines TRBV11-2 with TRBJ1-1; the D gene is possibly TRBD1 (6 bases). The ends were cut back, 3 bases at V and 5 bases at J, with 10 bases in the middle. Looked up from germline, CDR1 is SGHAT and CDR2 is FQNNGV. This CDR3 spans 13 amino acids. CDR3 coding DNA: TGTGCCAGCAGCTTCCGGACAGCTACTGAAGCTTTCTTT. Translation: CASSFRTATEAFF. The full variable domain, with the rest looked up from reference TRBV11-2 and TRBJ1-1, is EAGVAQSPRYKIIEKRQSVAFWCNPISGHATLYWYQQILGQGPKLLIQFQNNGVVDDSQLPKDRFSAERLKGVDSTLKIQPAKLEDSAVYLCASSFRTATEAFFGQGTRLTVV.

This sequence joins TRBV4-1 and TRBJ2-1, with D possibly matching TRBD2 (6 bases). The V end lost 4 bases, the J end lost 7 bases, and 17 bases lay between the germline ends. The germline V gene has CDR1 MGHRA and CDR2 YSYEKL. This CDR3 is 15 amino acids long. The CDR3 region is CASSPQETGRNEQFF. The CDR3 coding sequence is TGCGCCAGCAGCCCCCAGGAAACGGGGAGGAATGAGCAGTTCTTC.

The rearrangement joins TRBV7-9 to TRBJ1-6; 7 positions match TRBD1. V dropped 5 bases and J dropped 7; count of bases not matched to a gene: 8. The CDR3 runs 15 residues. Germline values: CDR1 SEHNR, CDR2 FQNEAQ (reference sequence). CDR3 bases: TGTGCCAGCAGCCAGCCGGGACAGACAAATTCACCCCTCCACTTT. Protein sequence: CASSQPGQTNSPLHF.

Of note for this clone: An end of the junction differs from the germline gene, which may be a read error. The chain carries TRBV5-1 and TRBJ2-1; D is perhaps TRBD2 (6 bases). The germline V gene has CDR1 SGHRS and CDR2 YFSETQ. The CDR3 has 15 amino acids. This CDR3 reads CTSSLARTIGNEQFF. CDR3 nucleotides: TGCACCAGCAGCTTGGCCAGGACTATAGGCAATGAGCAGTTCTTC.

The chain carries TRBV10-3 and TRBJ1-1; D is unclear. Germline CDR1 reads ENHRY; CDR2 reads SYGVKD. Trimming left V 3 bases short and J 5 bases short, with 13 bases between. The CDR3 has 14 residues. In DNA, the CDR3 is TGTGCCATCAGTGAAGTCTCAAGAGGAACTGAAGCTTTCTTT. The encoded protein is CAISEVSRGTEAFF.

The J gene is TRBJ2-2, the V gene TRBV5-4; TRBD1 aligns across 7 bases. Germline V CDR1 and CDR2: SGHNT, YYREEE (reference sequence). J gave up 7 bases and V 3 bases, and 3 bases lay outside the gene matches. The CDR3 is made up of 13 amino acids. Here the CDR3 reads CASSSGQDGELFF. CDR3 coding DNA: TGTGCCAGCAGCTCTGGACAGGACGGGGAGCTGTTTTTT.

This clone has more than one count but fewer than ten. Written as DNA, the CDR3 is TGCGCCAGCAGCCAAGATCTACGCGCGTACTCTGGAAACACCATATATTTT. It codes for CASSQDLRAYSGNTIYF. The chain has TRBV4-1 and TRBJ1-3, with D unresolved. The germline V and J ends were trimmed by 0 bases and 0 bases, with 12 bases remaining between them. This CDR3 is built from 17 residues. Germline V CDR1 and CDR2: MGHRA, YSYEKL.

Concerning this clone itself: The germline gene is not matched at one end of the junction; a read error may be the cause. The chain uses TRBV7-7 and TRBJ1-6; D is possibly TRBD1 (5 bases). The CDR3 runs 14 residues. CDR1 and CDR2 from the germline V gene are SSHAT and FNYEAQ (reference sequence). In DNA form, the CDR3 reads TGTGCTAGCAGCTCAGGGAGGGGTGGATCACCCCTCCACTTT. Translation: CASSSGRGGSPLHF.

This clone was counted a few times. This sequence joins TRBV5-1 and TRBJ1-2, with a possible D match to TRBD1 (5 bases). The CDR3 loop spans 14 amino acids. Deletions cut 3 bases from V and 5 bases from J, with 14 bases between. Germline-derived CDR1 and CDR2 are SGHRS and YFSETQ. DNA for the CDR3: TGCGCCAGCAGCTCGGGGGGGTCCTCGTATGGCTACACCTTC. This codes for CASSSGGSSYGYTF. Supplemented by reference TRBV5-1 and TRBJ1-2, the full variable domain reads KAGVTQTPRYLIKTRGQQVTLSCSPISGHRSVSWYQQTPGQGLQFLFEYFSETQRNKGNFPGRFSGRQFSNSRSEMNVSTLELGDSALYLCASSSGGSSYGYTFGSGTRLTVV.

The chain uses TRBV9 and TRBJ2-2, with TRBD2 matching over 7 bases. The CDR3 totals 13 residues. V shed 5 bases and J 6 bases; nucleotides not matched to a gene: 4. Germline assignment: CDR1 SGDLS and CDR2 YYNGEE. The chain's CDR3 is CASRAGESGELFF. The CDR3 DNA follows: TGTGCCAGCAGGGCGGGGGAATCCGGGGAGCTGTTTTTT.

V and J are TRBV7-9 and TRBJ2-1; D uncertain. V lost 5 bases, J lost 9 bases, and 11 bases lay in between. The CDR3 spans 12 residues. CDR1 SEHNR and CDR2 FQNEAQ come from the germline V gene (reference sequence). This CDR3 reads CASSPSESEQFF. CDR3 sequence (DNA): TGTGCCAGCAGCCCATCGGAGAGTGAGCAGTTCTTC. The full variable domain, in which reference TRBV7-9 and TRBJ2-1 provide the parts outside the CDR3, is DTGVSQNPRHKITKRGQNVTFRCDPISEHNRLYWYRQTLGQGPEFLTYFQNEAQLEKSRLLSDRFSAERPKGSFSTLEIQRTEQGDSAMYLCASSPSESEQFFGPGTRLTVL.

In nucleotides, the CDR3 is TGTGCCAGCAGCCTAGGACAGACCTATGGCTACACCTTC. Translated: CASSLGQTYGYTF. The chain has TRBV11-2 and TRBJ1-2; D may be TRBD1 (6 bases). The V end was cut by 5 bases, the J end by 4 bases, with 11 bases between. This CDR3 contains 13 residues. Per germline, CDR1 SGHAT and CDR2 FQNNGV. Combining the CDR3 with reference TRBV11-2 and TRBJ1-2 gives the whole variable domain EAGVAQSPRYKIIEKRQSVAFWCNPISGHATLYWYQQILGQGPKLLIQFQNNGVVDDSQLPKDRFSAERLKGVDSTLKIQPAKLEDSAVYLCASSLGQTYGYTFGSGTRLTVV.

This sequence joins TRBV10-3 and TRBJ2-7; D gene uncertain. This CDR3 comprises 12 residues. The V gene's germline CDR1 is ENHRY and CDR2 SYGVKD. Trimming shortened V by 3 bases and J by 4 bases, and 7 bases separated the two germline ends. Here the CDR3 DNA reads TGTGCCATCAGTGAATCTGCGTACGAGCAGTACTTC. It codes for CAISESAYEQYF.

This clone was found a few times. This rearrangement joins TRBV5-1 to TRBJ2-5; 7 bases fit TRBD2. Germline V gene data show CDR1 as SGHRS and CDR2 as YFSETQ. CDR3 size: 15 residues. Unmatched junction bases numbered 11, after V lost 4 bases and J lost 5 bases. CDR3: CASSPGAGLRETQYF. Here the CDR3 DNA reads TGCGCCAGCAGCCCAGGAGCGGGATTGAGGGAGACCCAGTACTTC.

This clone was counted only a few times. This sequence joins TRBV2 and TRBJ2-1, with TRBD1 matching over 8 bases. CDR1 and CDR2 from the germline V gene are SNHLY and FYNNEI. This CDR3 region has 16 residues. The V and J ends lost 5 bases and 6 bases, in that order; junction bases with no gene match: 12. As DNA, the CDR3 is TGTGCCAGCAGTACGACTGGACAGGGCTCCCTCAATGAGCAGTTCTTC. It is translated as CASSTTGQGSLNEQFF.

This chain connects TRBV6-5 to TRBJ1-5; TRBD1 is a possible D gene (5 bases). The germline gives CDR1 MNHEY, CDR2 SVGAGI. Trimming took 7 bases from V and 4 from J, leaving 17 bases between them. There are 15 residues in the CDR3. The CDR3 DNA sequence: TGTGCCAGCACACCCTTGGGGGGGGGAAATCAGCCCCAGCATTTT. Protein product: CASTPLGGGNQPQHF.

This clone showed up just a few times. The chain is built from TRBV11-2 and TRBJ2-5, with a tentative D call TRBD1 (7 bases). The germline V gene encodes CDR1 SGHAT and CDR2 FQNNGV. Trimming removed 5 bases at V and 2 bases at J, with 21 bases between. This CDR3 has 17 residues. The CDR3 bases are TGTGCCAGCAGCCTGGGACTTATACGGACAGGACAAGAGACCCAGTACTTC. It yields the protein CASSLGLIRTGQETQYF. Drawing the rest from reference TRBV11-2 and TRBJ2-5, the complete variable domain is EAGVAQSPRYKIIEKRQSVAFWCNPISGHATLYWYQQILGQGPKLLIQFQNNGVVDDSQLPKDRFSAERLKGVDSTLKIQPAKLEDSAVYLCASSLGLIRTGQETQYFGPGTRLLVL.

The chain uses TRBV6-5 and TRBJ2-7, with 7 bases fitting TRBD2. The germline V gene encodes CDR1 MNHEY and CDR2 SVGAGI. This CDR3 is 14 amino acids long. Germline trimming cut 5 bases from V and 0 bases from J; bases unmatched to any gene: 4. The CDR3 spells CASSEGGFSYEQYF. The CDR3 region has the DNA TGTGCCAGCAGTGAGGGAGGGTTCTCCTACGAGCAGTACTTC.